The 29 T cell receptor beta chains below were found in one sample sequenced in a study of CD4 and CD8 cells across lung adenocarcinoma regions. TCRdb re-analysed the PCR reads in MiXCR, keeping a single row per CDR3 protein. This sample carries 25,000 or so distinct CDR3 sequences, roughly half of them seen once, and the ten largest clones take around 21%. Sequences were obtained from CD4+ T cells from the center of a lung tumor. These receptors all come from a male donor with lung adenocarcinoma. The CD4 and CD8 labels of this study may be unreliable.

The chain joins TRBV30 to TRBJ1-3; D possibly corresponds to TRBD1 (5 bases). Trimming removed 2 bases from V and 2 bases from J, with 10 bases in between. Germline assignment: CDR1 GTSNPN and CDR2 SVGIG (reference sequence). CDR3 size: 14 residues. Here the CDR3 DNA reads TGTGCCTGGAGTCTGTGGGGCACTGGAAACACCATATATTTT. Protein product: CAWSLWGTGNTIYF.

This chain connects TRBV3-1 to TRBJ2-2, with D unclear. The CDR3 has 17 residues. The germline V and J ends were trimmed by 4 bases and 16 bases, with 31 bases remaining between them. From germline, CDR1 is LGHDT and CDR2 YNNKEL (reference sequence). CDR3 nucleotide sequence: TGTGCCAGCAGCCTGGGCCCCCAGGCGGAGAGCACAGATACGCAGTTTTTT. It translates to CASSLGPQAESTDTQFF.

Points on this clonotype: At one end, the junction sequence differs from germline, possibly due to a read error. The gene calls are TRBV25-1 and TRBJ2-3; D not certain. This CDR3 has 13 amino acids. The germline V gene encodes CDR1 MGHDK and CDR2 SYGVNS. CDR3 sequence reads: CARGKRGKDTQYF. CDR3 DNA sequence: TGTGCCAGGGGTAAGAGAGGCAAAGACACGCAGTACTTT.

The chain employs TRBV10-1 and TRBJ2-3; 11 bases map to TRBD2. The germline V gene encodes CDR1 WNHNN and CDR2 SYGVQD (reference sequence). The CDR3 consists of 14 residues. V dropped 10 bases and J dropped 9; count of bases not matched to a gene: 12. The CDR3 region is CATSTSGTKDTQYF. CDR3 in DNA: TGCGCCACCTCGACTAGCGGGACGAAAGACACGCAGTATTTT.

This clonotype was counted many times. The CDR3 spells CASSLDSETQYF. In nucleotides, the CDR3 is TGTGCCAGCAGCTTAGACAGTGAGACCCAGTACTTC. This chain links TRBV7-8 with TRBJ2-5, with D uncertain. The V and J ends lost 1 base and 5 bases respectively, with 5 bases between them. Germline CDR1 and CDR2: SGHVS and FQNEAQ. The length of the CDR3 is 12 residues.

Turning to this clonotype: Mismatch with germline at one junction end may stem from a read error. The genes are TRBV6-1 and TRBJ2-2; unclear D gene. The J call may be wrong; the DNA end is better matched by TRBJ2-3. The CDR3 runs 15 residues. CDR1 is MNHNS, CDR2 SASEGT, per germline. In DNA, the CDR3 is TGTGCCCGCAGCCTCCAGGCTGTGAGCCCCGATAAGCAGTATTTT. Translating it yields CARSLQAVSPDKQYF.

As concerns this clonotype: At one of its ends the junction is not consistent with the germline gene, which may arise from a read error. The chain is built from TRBV6-1 and TRBJ2-3; D gene unclear. Near its end, the DNA agrees better with TRBJ2-7, so the J call may be wrong. Germline assignment: CDR1 MNHNS and CDR2 SASEGT. CDR3 size: 13 residues. CDR3 DNA: TGTGCCAGCGGTGAACCAGATCTAGATACGCAGTACTTC. Translated, it gives CASGEPDLDTQYF.

In regard to this clonotype: A read error is likely, as this CDR3 ends without the conserved phenylalanine or tryptophan. This chain connects TRBV6-1 to TRBJ2-5, with TRBD2 as a possible D gene (6 bases). Trimming took 2 bases from V and 7 from J, leaving 14 bases between them. The CDR3 loop spans 14 amino acids. Germline V gene sequence: CDR1 MNHNS, CDR2 SASEGT. The DNA of the CDR3 is TGTGCCAGCAGTGAATCCGCTCCAGCGGGGACCCAGTACTCG. Translated, it gives CASSESAPAGTQYS.

Remarks on this clonotype: A read error may account for a junction end that differs from germline. The J gene is TRBJ2-3, the V gene TRBV6-1, with D perhaps given as TRBD1 or TRBD2 (7 bases each). The germline V gene has CDR1 MNHNS and CDR2 SASEGT. This CDR3 contains 15 residues. The DNA for the CDR3 is TGTGCCAGCAGTCAGGGGGAGGGGCCCAAAAACATGCAGTACTTT. This sequence encodes CASSQGEGPKNMQYF.

The chain joins TRBV6-1 to TRBJ2-1; D ambiguous. This CDR3 is built from 11 residues. Germline V gene data show CDR1 as MNHNS and CDR2 as SASEGT. V lost 4 bases to trimming and J lost 12 bases, with 10 bases between them. The CDR3 sequence: CASSGYETQFF. The CDR3 coding sequence is TGTGCCAGCAGTGGCTACGAGACGCAGTTCTTC.

The chain recombines TRBV24-1 with TRBJ2-1, with 15 bases aligning to TRBD2. V gave up 5 bases and J gave up 8 bases; unmatched junction bases: 18. CDR1 and CDR2 from the germline V gene are KGHDR and SFDVKD. The CDR3 totals 20 residues. For the CDR3, the DNA is TGTGCCACCAGTGGCCCTAGGGGACTAGCGGGAGGCGGGTTCGCGGATGAGCAGTTCTTC. Translation gives CATSGPRGLAGGGFADEQFF.

This sequence joins TRBV28 and TRBJ1-1, with TRBD1 as a possible D gene (6 bases). Looked up from germline, CDR1 is MDHEN and CDR2 is SYDVKM. The length of the CDR3 is 13 residues. V was clipped by 1 base and J by 7 bases, with 10 bases between them. The CDR3 DNA reads as TGTGCCAGCAGTTTATCGGGCAGGGGTGAAGCTTTCTTT. Its protein is CASSLSGRGEAFF.

This clonotype was seen more than once but under ten times. A much larger clone differs by one base, so this may be a read error. The V call is TRBV7-2, the J call TRBJ2-4; 7 bases align to TRBD2. J gave up 13 bases and V 1 base, and 10 bases lay outside the gene matches. In germline, CDR1 is SGHTA, CDR2 FQGNSA. The CDR3 length is 14 residues. CDR3 nucleotides: TGTGCCAGCAGCTTAGGTGCGGGAGTTTTTGAGCAGTACTTC. Residues: CASSLGAGVFEQYF.

The chain uses TRBV27 and TRBJ2-1; TRBD2 matches at 9 bases. The J call may be in error: the DNA end matches TRBJ2-7 better. Germline CDR1 and CDR2: MNHEY and SMNVEV (reference sequence). This CDR3 region has 17 residues. This chain's CDR3 is CASRAGSGSAGQETQYF. The CDR3 coding sequence is TGTGCCAGCAGGGCGGGTAGCGGGAGCGCTGGCCAAGAGACGCAGTACTTC.

This sequence joins TRBV10-1 and TRBJ2-1; 9 positions agree with TRBD2. The DNA matches TRBJ2-7 better at its end, which makes the J call doubtful. Germline V lookup: CDR1 WNHNN, CDR2 SYGVQD (reference sequence). The CDR3 runs to 17 residues. This CDR3 is CASSGLKVAGVYNEQYF. The CDR3 region has the DNA TGCGCCAGCAGTGGGCTTAAGGTAGCGGGAGTTTACAATGAGCAGTACTTC.

This clonotype has at least ten counts. This chain connects TRBV10-3 to TRBJ2-1; D call uncertain. In germline, CDR1 is ENHRY, CDR2 SYGVKD. The CDR3 is 13 residues long. V lost 11 bases, J lost 13 bases, and 24 bases lay in between. The CDR3 loop reads CAATEDGEETQFF. As DNA, the CDR3 is TGTGCCGCCACCGAGGACGGAGAAGAGACCCAGTTCTTC.

The chain couples TRBV6-1 to TRBJ2-3, with D possibly matching TRBD1 (6 bases). V lost 5 bases and J lost 12, with 18 bases in between. Germline V gene data show CDR1 as MNHNS and CDR2 as SASEGT. The CDR3 is 13 amino acids. This chain's CDR3 is CASSRQTGDIQYF. The CDR3 DNA sequence: TGTGCCAGCAGTCGGCAGACAGGAGATATTCAGTATTTT.

This clonotype was found many times. V gene TRBV6-1 combines with J gene TRBJ2-3, with 8 bases lining up with TRBD2. The J call is doubtful: the DNA matches TRBJ2-7 better. The CDR3 is 15 residues long. Germline V lookup: CDR1 MNHNS, CDR2 SASEGT. The CDR3 nucleotides read TGTGCCGCGCGGCGGGAGGCCATGGTTGGCTACGAGCAGTACTTC. Translated, it gives CAARREAMVGYEQYF.

This clonotype is termed medium-sized. The rearrangement links TRBV6-5 to TRBJ2-1; 8 bases are a match to TRBD1. The DNA end is a closer match to TRBJ2-7, so the J assignment may be wrong. Germline V gene lookup returns CDR1 MNHEY and CDR2 SVGAGI. CDR3 size: 15 residues. The CDR3 loop is CASSYSDGQGSEQYF. CDR3 bases: TGTGCCAGCAGTTATTCCGATGGACAGGGTAGTGAGCAGTACTTC.

The V call is TRBV4-1, the J call TRBJ1-2; a possible D gene is TRBD1 (5 bases). V lost 4 bases to trimming and J lost 8 bases, with 8 bases between them. The V gene's germline CDR1 is MGHRA and CDR2 YSYEKL. The CDR3 contains 11 residues. As DNA, the CDR3 is TGCGCCAGCAGCCGGGACTCGGGCTACACCTTC. Its protein is CASSRDSGYTF.

In regard to this clonotype: The junction differs from germline at one of its ends, possibly a read error. The CDR3 bases are TGTGCCAGCAGGACGGGATTGCGATACAAAGATACTCAGTACTTT. Its protein is CASRTGLRYKDTQYF. The chain couples TRBV27 to TRBJ2-4; D possibly corresponds to TRBD2 (5 bases). Germline V CDR1 and CDR2: MNHEY, SMNVEV (reference sequence). CDR3 length: 15 amino acids.

The rearrangement links TRBV6-1 to TRBJ2-3; 9 nucleotides line up with TRBD1. Germline loops: CDR1 MNHNS, CDR2 SASEGT. V shed 1 base, J shed 3 bases, and the junction held 5 bases outside the gene matches. The CDR3 consists of 16 residues. Here the CDR3 reads CASSEDPGQGTDTQYF. The DNA for the CDR3 is TGTGCCAGCAGTGAAGACCCGGGACAGGGAACAGATACGCAGTATTTT.

The J gene is TRBJ2-3, the V gene TRBV25-1; 7 nucleotides match TRBD1. The DNA end lines up better with TRBJ2-7; the J call may be wrong. This CDR3 comprises 17 residues. The germline CDR1 and CDR2 sequences are MGHDK and SYGVNS. The CDR3 nucleotides are TGTGCCAGCTCGGTGGGGTTCGTTAGGGGGCGCACAGATATGCAGTACTTC. Protein sequence: CASSVGFVRGRTDMQYF.

This clonotype is a singleton in its sample. The junction differs from germline at one of its ends, possibly a read error. V and J are TRBV6-1 and TRBJ2-2; 7 positions agree with TRBD2. Germline assignment: CDR1 MNHNS and CDR2 SASEGT. The CDR3 extends over 13 amino acids. The CDR3 region is CASSEATSGEQFF. The CDR3 nucleotides read TGTGCCAGCAGTGAAGCGACCAGCGGGGAGCAGTTTTTT.

The gene calls are TRBV6-5 and TRBJ1-6; D gene uncertain. Germline CDR1 MNHEY, CDR2 SVGAGI. V was clipped by 4 bases and J by 2 bases, with 6 bases between them. The CDR3 loop spans 14 amino acids. CDR3 sequence: CASSSSPYNSPLHF. The CDR3, as DNA: TGTGCCAGCAGTTCCAGCCCCTATAATTCACCCCTCCACTTT.

The chain links TRBV12-3 or TRBV12-4 to TRBJ2-2; the match to TRBD1 covers 10 bases. This CDR3 spans 14 amino acids. The J segment lost 7 bases and the V segment lost 7 bases, leaving 6 bases of the junction unmatched. This CDR3 is CASTDRGRVGELFF. CDR3 in DNA: TGTGCCAGCACAGACAGGGGGCGGGTCGGGGAGCTGTTTTTT.

Within the sample, this clonotype is medium-sized. The chain joins TRBV6-6 to TRBJ2-1; D is unclear. The J call is doubtful: the DNA matches TRBJ2-5 better. Germline loops: CDR1 MNHNY, CDR2 SVGAGI (reference sequence). The CDR3 contains 10 residues. The CDR3 DNA reads TGTGTTGTGGGAACGGAGACCCAGTACTTC. This gives the protein CVVGTETQYF.

This clonotype was seen a single time. One end of the junction is discordant with germline, which a read error may explain. The rearrangement uses TRBV7-2 and TRBJ2-5; TRBD2 matches 7 bases. The CDR3 is made up of 16 amino acids. Germline V lookup: CDR1 SGHTA, CDR2 FQGNSA. The CDR3 sequence is CASGGSGVGDQDTQYF. In DNA, the CDR3 is TGTGCCAGCGGGGGGAGCGGGGTAGGTGACCAAGATACGCAGTACTTT.

Relative to its sample, this clonotype is medium-sized (0.01 to 0.1%). The V gene is TRBV6-5, the J gene TRBJ1-4; D unclear. The CDR3 extends over 14 amino acids. Germline V gene data show CDR1 as MNHEY and CDR2 as SVGAGI. Between the trimmed V and J ends, which lost 11 bases and 1 base, there was a span of 14 bases. CDR3 in amino acids: CAVRSSGTNEKLFF. CDR3 nucleotides: TGTGCCGTCCGATCGTCTGGAACTAATGAAAAACTGTTTTTT.